The 22 T cell receptor beta chains listed next were all sequenced from one sample in a study of T cell responses to AZD1222 COVID-19 vaccine. Some clones are missing from TCRdb's copy, which holds only in-frame ones; the method was immunoSEQ multiplex PCR. Of approximately 200,000 clones listed, about 95% are singletons. This specimen was peripheral blood, taken 28 days after the second dose of the MenACWY control vaccine. All receptors derive from an adult who received the MenACWY meningococcal vaccine as a control.

The V and J genes are TRBV27 and TRBJ1-5; unclear D gene. CDR1 is MNHEY and CDR2 is SMNVEV in the germline V gene (reference sequence). The CDR3 is 19 amino acids. The germline V and J ends were trimmed by 6 bases and 2 bases, with 26 bases remaining between them. Here the CDR3 DNA reads TGTGCCAGCAGCGCCCAACCACCCTCCGACGGATCAGGCAATCAGCCCCAGCATTTT. Translation: CASSAQPPSDGSGNQPQHF.

J is TRBJ2-7 and V is TRBV6-2 or TRBV6-3; D is undetermined. Between the trimmed V and J ends, which lost 3 bases and 2 bases, there was a span of 14 bases. CDR1 and CDR2 (germline): MNHEY, SVGEGT. This CDR3 is built from 15 residues. The CDR3: CASSYPSAEPYEQYF. For the CDR3, the DNA is TGTGCCAGCAGTTATCCTTCGGCGGAACCCTACGAGCAGTACTTC.

The rearrangement uses TRBV28 and TRBJ2-7; TRBD1 matches 9 bases. Germline trimming cut 3 bases from V and 6 bases from J; bases unmatched to any gene: 6. CDR3 length: 14 residues. Germline V gene lookup returns CDR1 MDHEN and CDR2 SYDVKM. CDR3 region: CASSFSGTGTEQYF. The CDR3 DNA reads TGTGCCAGCAGTTTCTCCGGGACAGGGACCGAGCAGTACTTC.

This chain uses TRBV4-3 with TRBJ1-5; no definite D call. Germline CDR1 LGHNA, CDR2 YSLEER. The CDR3 is 13 residues long. Trimming removed 0 bases from V and 7 bases from J, with 7 bases in between. CDR3 sequence: CASSQDSSQPQHF. Here the CDR3 DNA reads TGCGCCAGCAGCCAAGATTCGTCCCAGCCCCAGCATTTT.

The genes are TRBV4-1 and TRBJ1-1; D unresolved. This CDR3 has 14 amino acids. Germline loops: CDR1 MGHRA, CDR2 YSYEKL. V was clipped by 0 bases and J by 6 bases, with 11 bases between them. For the CDR3, the DNA is TGCGCCAGCAGCCAAGAGATAGTACTCGCTGAAGCTTTCTTT. The encoded protein is CASSQEIVLAEAFF.

The gene calls are TRBV6-4 and TRBJ2-1; no clear D. The V end lost 3 bases, the J end lost 9 bases, and 9 bases lay between the germline ends. Germline values: CDR1 MRHNA, CDR2 SNTAGT. There are 12 residues in the CDR3. Here the CDR3 reads CASSESRGEQFF. The DNA for the CDR3 is TGTGCCAGCAGTGAGAGTAGAGGTGAGCAGTTCTTC.

V gene TRBV19 combines with J gene TRBJ1-2; 10 positions match TRBD1. Germline CDR1 is LNHDA and CDR2 is SQIVND (reference sequence). Trimming removed 4 bases from V and 0 bases from J; junction bases left unmatched: 5. This CDR3 is built from 16 residues. The DNA for the CDR3 is TGTGCCAGTAGTACTGGACAGGGGGGTACTAACTATGGCTACACCTTC. Protein sequence: CASSTGQGGTNYGYTF. The complete variable domain, with remaining parts taken from reference TRBV19 and TRBJ1-2, reads DGGITQSPKYLFRKEGQNVTLSCEQNLNHDAMYWYRQDPGQGLRLIYYSQIVNDFQKGDIAEGYSVSREKKESFPLTVTSAQKNPTAFYLCASSTGQGGTNYGYTFGSGTRLTVV.

This clone has just one count. CDR3 DNA: TGTGCCAGCAGTTTAGGGAATCAGGGTGAAGCTTTCTTT. Translation: CASSLGNQGEAFF. This sequence joins TRBV28 and TRBJ1-1, with TRBD1 as a possible D gene (5 bases). Germline CDR1 reads MDHEN; CDR2 reads SYDVKM. Between the trimmed V and J ends, which lost 2 bases and 7 bases, there was a span of 11 bases. The CDR3 loop spans 13 amino acids.

The J gene is TRBJ2-3, the V gene TRBV19; D not certain. CDR3 length equals 15 residues. V was cut by 6 bases and J by 3 bases, with 16 bases left in between. Germline V lookup: CDR1 LNHDA, CDR2 SQIVND (reference sequence). CDR3 protein: CASSPRAVGTDTQYF. In DNA, the CDR3 is TGTGCCAGTAGCCCACGGGCGGTCGGTACAGATACGCAGTATTTT. The variable domain in full, completed from reference TRBV19 and TRBJ2-3, reads DGGITQSPKYLFRKEGQNVTLSCEQNLNHDAMYWYRQDPGQGLRLIYYSQIVNDFQKGDIAEGYSVSREKKESFPLTVTSAQKNPTAFYLCASSPRAVGTDTQYFGPGTRLTVL.

V gene TRBV11-2 combines with J gene TRBJ1-3; the D is unclear. Germline CDR1 is SGHAT and CDR2 is FQNNGV. This CDR3 has 17 residues. V was pared by 1 base and J by 0 bases, with 13 bases between. The CDR3 loop is CASSLAGLTYSGNTIYF. In DNA form, the CDR3 reads TGTGCCAGCAGCTTAGCCGGCCTGACCTACTCTGGAAACACCATATATTTT. The full variable domain, rest sourced from reference TRBV11-2 and TRBJ1-3, is EAGVAQSPRYKIIEKRQSVAFWCNPISGHATLYWYQQILGQGPKLLIQFQNNGVVDDSQLPKDRFSAERLKGVDSTLKIQPAKLEDSAVYLCASSLAGLTYSGNTIYFGEGSWLTVV.

The chain carries TRBV19 and TRBJ2-3; D is ambiguous. Germline CDR1 reads LNHDA; CDR2 reads SQIVND (reference sequence). Trimming stripped 5 bases from V and 6 bases from J, with 9 bases between. The CDR3 has 12 residues. CDR3 in amino acids: CASSASSDTQYF. As DNA, the CDR3 is TGTGCCAGTAGTGCAAGCTCCGATACGCAGTATTTT.

This chain links TRBV28 with TRBJ1-4; D is perhaps TRBD1 (5 bases). The CDR3 loop spans 15 amino acids. CDR1 MDHEN and CDR2 SYDVKM come from the germline V gene. V was trimmed by 3 bases and J by 0 bases, leaving 8 bases between them. CDR3 nucleotide sequence: TGTGCCAGCAGTTTTTCGACAGCAACTAATGAAAAACTGTTTTTT. As protein: CASSFSTATNEKLFF.

This clone was seen once. The chain employs TRBV4-1 and TRBJ2-2; D perhaps matches TRBD1 (5 bases). Between the trimmed V and J ends, which lost 6 bases and 6 bases, there was a span of 11 bases. CDR1 is MGHRA, CDR2 YSYEKL, per germline. The CDR3 length is 13 residues. In DNA form, the CDR3 reads TGCGCCAGCAGTAGGGGATCGGCCGGGGAGCTGTTTTTT. Translated: CASSRGSAGELFF.

The chain has TRBV30 and TRBJ2-2, with unresolved D. Germline loops: CDR1 GTSNPN, CDR2 SVGIG (reference sequence). The CDR3 runs to 13 residues. Between the trimmed V and J ends, which lost 2 bases and 2 bases, there was a span of 6 bases. The CDR3 DNA sequence: TGTGCCTGGAGTTACAGTAACACCGGGGAGCTGTTTTTT. Its translation: CAWSYSNTGELFF.

This chain uses TRBV6-5 with TRBJ2-7; no firm D call. CDR1 is MNHEY, CDR2 SVGAGI, per germline. The CDR3 is 15 residues long. Trimming removed 0 bases at V and 1 base at J, with 10 bases between. The CDR3 protein is CASSYSMGLSYEQYF. The CDR3 DNA follows: TGTGCCAGCAGTTACTCGATGGGCCTGTCCTACGAGCAGTACTTC.

This chain connects TRBV27 to TRBJ2-1; 10 nucleotides match TRBD2. The CDR3 totals 11 residues. Germline loops: CDR1 MNHEY, CDR2 SMNVEV (reference sequence). CDR3 sequence reads: CASGRYNEQFF. CDR3 nucleotides: TGTGCTAGCGGGAGGTACAATGAGCAGTTCTTC.

The chain uses TRBV2 and TRBJ2-1, with TRBD1 as a possible D gene (7 bases). This CDR3 has 14 amino acids. The germline V and J ends were trimmed by 7 bases and 1 base, with 11 bases remaining between them. The germline V gene has CDR1 SNHLY and CDR2 FYNNEI. The chain's CDR3 is CASNQGGSYNEQFF. CDR3 coding DNA: TGTGCCAGCAATCAGGGGGGATCCTACAATGAGCAGTTCTTC.

The chain uses TRBV11-2 and TRBJ2-1, with a weak D call TRBD2 (6 bases). The CDR3 is 15 amino acids. Germline V lookup: CDR1 SGHAT, CDR2 FQNNGV. V lost 0 bases and J 7 bases, leaving 13 bases between the germline ends. The CDR3: CASSLEREAWNEQFF. The CDR3 DNA reads as TGTGCCAGCAGCTTAGAGAGGGAGGCCTGGAATGAGCAGTTCTTC.

This chain links TRBV6-5 with TRBJ2-1; 11 bases line up with TRBD2. Germline V gene sequence: CDR1 MNHEY, CDR2 SVGAGI. This CDR3 spans 15 amino acids. V lost 9 bases and J lost 7; bases outside the gene matches: 11. The CDR3 sequence: CASKDGGLAVNEQFF. The CDR3 DNA sequence: TGTGCCAGTAAGGATGGGGGACTAGCGGTGAATGAGCAGTTCTTC.

The chain carries TRBV5-1 and TRBJ2-2; D is perhaps TRBD2 (6 bases). This CDR3 comprises 15 residues. Per germline, CDR1 SGHRS and CDR2 YFSETQ. V was shortened by 1 base and J by 1 base, with 8 bases between the two germline ends. The chain's CDR3 is CASSLLGGNTGELFF. Written as DNA, the CDR3 is TGCGCCAGCAGCTTGCTCGGGGGGAACACCGGGGAGCTGTTTTTT. The full variable domain, rest sourced from reference TRBV5-1 and TRBJ2-2, is KAGVTQTPRYLIKTRGQQVTLSCSPISGHRSVSWYQQTPGQGLQFLFEYFSETQRNKGNFPGRFSGRQFSNSRSEMNVSTLELGDSALYLCASSLLGGNTGELFFGEGSRLTVL.

This sequence joins TRBV28 and TRBJ1-1; no firm D call. V dropped 0 bases and J dropped 1 base, with 9 bases sitting between them. From germline, CDR1 is MDHEN and CDR2 SYDVKM. The CDR3 loop spans 15 amino acids. The CDR3 region has the DNA TGTGCCAGCAGTTTATGGGGCAGACAGAACACTGAAGCTTTCTTT. This codes for CASSLWGRQNTEAFF.

The table lists this clone with a count of one. The chain joins TRBV5-1 to TRBJ2-7, with TRBD1 identical over 11 bases. Unmatched junction bases numbered 3, after V lost 2 bases and J lost 5 bases. The length of the CDR3 is 14 residues. Germline lookup yields CDR1 SGHRS and CDR2 YFSETQ. The DNA of the CDR3 is TGCGCCAGCAGCTTTGGACAGGGGGCAGACGAGCAGTACTTC. Translated, it gives CASSFGQGADEQYF. The full variable domain, with the rest looked up from reference TRBV5-1 and TRBJ2-7, is KAGVTQTPRYLIKTRGQQVTLSCSPISGHRSVSWYQQTPGQGLQFLFEYFSETQRNKGNFPGRFSGRQFSNSRSEMNVSTLELGDSALYLCASSFGQGADEQYFGPGTRLTVT.